One and the same sample provided the 8 T cell receptor beta chains below, sequenced in a study of CD8+ T cells in alopecia areata. Following extraction, RNA underwent reverse transcription to cDNA, which served as the sequencing template. The method was immunoSEQ multiplex PCR; TCRdb's version includes in-frame clones alone and lacks a portion of them. The table includes some 240,000 clones, 50% to 60% detected once. This specimen was CD4+ T cells sorted from blood, taken at week 0. These receptors were collected from a human donor with alopecia areata.

This sequence joins TRBV30 and TRBJ1-2; D gene unclear. Deletions cut 0 bases from V and 2 bases from J, with 16 bases between. This CDR3 has 16 residues. Per germline, CDR1 GTSNPN and CDR2 SVGIG (reference sequence). CDR3 bases: TGTGCCTGGAGTGTCGCCAATCCGGGAACCAACTATGGCTACACCTTC. Protein sequence: CAWSVANPGTNYGYTF.

This chain uses TRBV4-2 with TRBJ2-5; TRBD1 aligns across 10 bases. Germline CDR1 and CDR2: LGHNA and YNFKEQ. The length of the CDR3 is 16 residues. V shed 1 base and J 6 bases; nucleotides not matched to a gene: 8. The chain's CDR3 is CASSQGSGTGVKTQYF. DNA of the CDR3: TGTGCCAGCAGCCAAGGATCCGGGACAGGGGTCAAGACCCAGTACTTC.

Comments on this clone: No conserved phenylalanine or tryptophan ends this CDR3, so it is likely a read error. The limits of the CDR3 on the DNA are not certain, so only TCRdb's listed CDR3 is given. V and J are TRBV5-1 and TRBJ1-2. The germline V gene encodes CDR1 SGHRS and CDR2 YFSETQ. The CDR3 comprises 12 residues, both ends counted. CDR3 amino acids: CASSLDAAQPAY.

The chain couples TRBV6-4 to TRBJ1-6; D unresolved. CDR1 is MRHNA and CDR2 is SNTAGT in the germline V gene. The CDR3 loop spans 15 amino acids. Between the trimmed V and J ends, which lost 6 bases and 5 bases, there was a span of 14 bases. CDR3 amino acids: CASREKGYDNSPLHF. The CDR3 DNA reads TGTGCCAGCAGGGAGAAGGGCTACGATAATTCACCCCTCCACTTT.

This sequence joins TRBV29-1 and TRBJ1-5, with a possible D match to TRBD1 (6 bases). Trimming stripped 6 bases from V and 0 bases from J, with 12 bases between. The CDR3 is 14 amino acids. Germline CDR1 SQVTM, CDR2 ANQGSEA. The CDR3 protein is CSVATGNSNQPQHF. Here the CDR3 DNA reads TGCAGCGTCGCGACAGGCAATAGCAATCAGCCCCAGCATTTT.

The chain carries TRBV5-4 and TRBJ1-4; D is uncertain. Looked up from germline, CDR1 is SGHNT and CDR2 is YYREEE (reference sequence). There are 14 residues in the CDR3. The V end lost 1 base, the J end lost 8 bases, and 12 bases lay between the germline ends. CDR3 sequence reads: CASSLREGNEKLFF. CDR3 nucleotide sequence: TGTGCCAGCAGCTTGCGGGAGGGAAACGAAAAACTGTTTTTT. The whole variable domain, filled in from reference TRBV5-4 and TRBJ1-4, reads ETGVTQSPTHLIKTRGQQVTLRCSSQSGHNTVSWYQQALGQGPQFIFQYYREEENGRGNFPPRFSGLQFPNYSSELNVNALELDDSALYLCASSLREGNEKLFFGSGTQLSVL.

This clone was seen only once. V gene TRBV6-5 combines with J gene TRBJ1-3; no clear D gene. This CDR3 contains 14 residues. Between the trimmed V and J ends, which lost 7 bases and 6 bases, there was a span of 16 bases. Germline lookup yields CDR1 MNHEY and CDR2 SVGAGI. The DNA for the CDR3 is TGTGCCAGCAAGGCGGGTTTACAACTAAACACCATATATTTT. It codes for CASKAGLQLNTIYF.

This clone was counted a few times. V is TRBV30 and J is TRBJ2-7; tentatively, D is TRBD1 (6 bases). Germline V gene data show CDR1 as GTSNPN and CDR2 as SVGIG (reference sequence). The CDR3 loop spans 15 amino acids. The V gene lost 0 bases and the J gene lost 0 bases, with 12 bases spanning the gap. The CDR3 reads CAWSVQTGRSYEQYF. CDR3 nucleotides: TGTGCCTGGAGTGTTCAGACAGGTCGCTCCTACGAGCAGTACTTC.